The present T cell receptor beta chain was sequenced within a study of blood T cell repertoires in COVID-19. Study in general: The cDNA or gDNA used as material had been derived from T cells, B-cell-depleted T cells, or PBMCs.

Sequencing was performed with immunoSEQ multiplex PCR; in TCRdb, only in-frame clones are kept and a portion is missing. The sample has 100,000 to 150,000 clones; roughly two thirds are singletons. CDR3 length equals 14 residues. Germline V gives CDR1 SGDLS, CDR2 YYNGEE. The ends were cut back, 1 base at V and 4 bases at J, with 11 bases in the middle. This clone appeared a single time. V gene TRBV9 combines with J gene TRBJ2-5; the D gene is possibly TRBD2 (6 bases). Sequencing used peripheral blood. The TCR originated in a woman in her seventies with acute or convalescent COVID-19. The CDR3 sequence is CASSVSGVLETQYF. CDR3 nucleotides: TGTGCCAGCAGCGTATCGGGGGTCTTAGAGACCCAGTACTTC. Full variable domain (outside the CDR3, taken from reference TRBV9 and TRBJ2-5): DSGVTQTPKHLITATGQRVTLRCSPRSGDLSVYWYQQSLDQGLQFLIQYYNGEERAKGNILERFSAQQFPDLHSELNLSSLELGDSALYFCASSVSGVLETQYFGPGTRLLVL.